The 20 T cell receptor beta chains presented below share a single source sample, sequenced in a study of CD8 T cells in ankylosing spondylitis. TCRdb reprocessed the 5' RACE reads with MiXCR, giving one entry per CDR3 protein. The sample contains some 200,000 distinct CDR3 sequences, around 13% of which appear only once. The specimen sequenced was blood, either unsorted or a sorted T cell fraction (not recorded which). These receptors all stem from a male donor with ankylosing spondylitis or in good health (not recorded which).

J is TRBJ2-1 and V is TRBV15; tentatively, D is TRBD1 or TRBD2 (5 bases each). This CDR3 region has 14 residues. The germline V and J ends were trimmed by 5 bases and 4 bases, with 12 bases remaining between them. In germline, CDR1 is LNHNV, CDR2 YYDKDF (reference sequence). The chain's CDR3 is CATSAQEGYNEQFF. The CDR3 DNA reads TGTGCCACCAGCGCCCAAGAGGGGTACAATGAGCAGTTCTTC.

This chain joins TRBV27 and TRBJ2-7; tentative D call: TRBD1 (6 bases). V was shortened by 3 bases and J by 2 bases, with 14 bases between the two germline ends. Germline assignment: CDR1 MNHEY and CDR2 SMNVEV (reference sequence). The CDR3 totals 15 residues. The CDR3 spells CASSFGIGQTYEQYF. CDR3 in DNA: TGTGCCAGCAGTTTCGGGATAGGACAGACCTACGAGCAGTACTTC.

The chain links TRBV5-1 to TRBJ2-4, with D possibly being TRBD1 or TRBD2 (5 bases each). The CDR3 contains 17 residues. Trimming pared 2 bases from V and 2 bases from J, leaving 17 bases between. The V gene's germline CDR1 is SGHRS and CDR2 YFSETQ. Here the CDR3 DNA reads TGCGCCAGCAGCTTAGGGGCAGGACTCGCCCCCAAAAACATTCAGTACTTC. As protein: CASSLGAGLAPKNIQYF.

This clonotype showed up many times. The chain links TRBV4-1 to TRBJ1-2; perhaps TRBD1 as D (5 bases). The CDR3 is made up of 17 amino acids. In germline, CDR1 is MGHRA, CDR2 YSYEKL. V lost 0 bases to trimming and J lost 2 bases, with 16 bases between them. This chain's CDR3 is CASSQERSTGVNYGYTF. The CDR3 DNA reads as TGCGCCAGCAGCCAAGAACGGTCGACGGGGGTCAACTATGGCTACACCTTC.

This clonotype has a count of ten or more. The chain recombines TRBV20-1 with TRBJ2-5; 13 nucleotides line up with TRBD2. Losses at the gene ends were 0 bases for V and 5 bases for J; bases not matched to a gene: 9. Germline V gene data show CDR1 as DFQATT and CDR2 as SNEGSKA (reference sequence). The CDR3 extends over 17 amino acids. CDR3 residues: CSARDPVTSGGWETQYF. In DNA form, the CDR3 reads TGCAGTGCTAGAGATCCCGTGACTAGCGGGGGGTGGGAGACCCAGTACTTC.

V and J are TRBV9 and TRBJ2-7; 8 bases fit TRBD1. The length of the CDR3 is 13 residues. Looked up from germline, CDR1 is SGDLS and CDR2 is YYNGEE. V was pared by 5 bases and J by 2 bases, with 3 bases of the junction left unmatched. The CDR3, as DNA: TGTGCCAGCAGTAAGGACAGGGCCTACGAGCAGTACTTC. This gives the protein CASSKDRAYEQYF.

V and J are TRBV12-3 or TRBV12-4 and TRBJ1-1; possibly TRBD1 for D (5 bases). This CDR3 contains 13 residues. V was cut by 7 bases and J by 1 base, with 10 bases left in between. CDR3 bases: TGTGCCAGCACCGACAGCAGGAACACTGAAGCTTTCTTT. Protein sequence: CASTDSRNTEAFF.

The chain links TRBV4-1 to TRBJ1-1; D uncertain. The CDR3 length is 17 residues. Germline loops: CDR1 MGHRA, CDR2 YSYEKL. Trimming cost V 2 bases and J 2 bases, with 18 bases left between them. This chain's CDR3 is CASSQTAFPSRNTEAFF. CDR3 bases: TGCGCCAGCAGCCAAACCGCTTTTCCGTCCCGAAACACTGAAGCTTTCTTT.

Comments on this clonotype: The junction does not match germline at one end; this may be a read error. This chain links TRBV7-9 with TRBJ2-1; TRBD2 matches 8 bases. The germline gives CDR1 SEHNR, CDR2 FQNEAQ (reference sequence). This CDR3 spans 16 amino acids. In nucleotides, the CDR3 is TGTACCAGCAGCTTAGCGCCGAGGACTAGCCACAATGAGCAGTTCTTC. Translating gives CTSSLAPRTSHNEQFF.

This clonotype came up many times. The CDR3 sequence: CASSKGGDRGVLTEAFF. The DNA for the CDR3 is TGTGCCAGCAGCAAAGGGGGGGACAGGGGAGTTTTGACTGAAGCTTTCTTT. The chain uses TRBV21-1 and TRBJ1-1; the table gives TRBD1 as D, unverified against the DNA. TRBV21-1 is a pseudogene locus. The CDR3 loop spans 17 amino acids.

This chain connects TRBV5-1 to TRBJ2-2; D is possibly TRBD1 (6 bases). Trimming left V 6 bases short and J 6 bases short, with 12 bases between. Per germline, CDR1 SGHRS and CDR2 YFSETQ. The CDR3 totals 13 residues. CDR3 nucleotide sequence: TGCGCCAGCACCTCGACAGGCGCCGGGGAGCTGTTTTTT. Translated, it gives CASTSTGAGELFF.

This chain connects TRBV10-3 to TRBJ2-3, with D possibly being TRBD2 (6 bases). CDR3 length: 15 amino acids. CDR1 is ENHRY and CDR2 is SYGVKD in the germline V gene. Deletions cut 3 bases from V and 4 bases from J, with 14 bases between. Here the CDR3 reads CAISDVTRGADTQYF. CDR3 nucleotide sequence: TGTGCCATCAGTGACGTGACACGCGGGGCAGATACGCAGTATTTT.

V gene TRBV2 combines with J gene TRBJ2-7; 11 positions match TRBD2. From germline, CDR1 is SNHLY and CDR2 FYNNEI. The length of the CDR3 is 16 residues. The V and J ends lost 4 bases and 2 bases, in that order; junction bases with no gene match: 7. CDR3 sequence (DNA): TGTGCCAGCAGTGCTTATAGCGGGAGGGACCCCTACGAGCAGTACTTC. Amino acid sequence: CASSAYSGRDPYEQYF.

In its sample, this clonotype was seen a few times. V gene TRBV7-2 combines with J gene TRBJ2-7, with D possibly being TRBD1 (6 bases). V lost 1 base and J lost 7, with 14 bases in between. The CDR3 loop spans 14 amino acids. Germline V gene data show CDR1 as SGHTA and CDR2 as FQGNSA. The CDR3 region is CASSLGGGIKEQYF. CDR3 in DNA: TGTGCCAGCAGCTTAGGAGGGGGAATAAAGGAGCAGTACTTC.

This clonotype was counted ten times or more. The rearrangement joins TRBV24-1 to TRBJ2-3, with 7 nucleotides matching TRBD1. Germline trimming cut 6 bases from V and 0 bases from J; bases unmatched to any gene: 5. The CDR3 sequence is 15 residues long. CDR1 is KGHDR, CDR2 SFDVKD, per germline. CDR3 residues: CATSSGGSSTDTQYF. In DNA form, the CDR3 reads TGTGCCACCAGTTCAGGGGGTTCTAGCACAGATACGCAGTATTTT.

The V call is TRBV10-1, the J call TRBJ2-1, with D possibly being TRBD2 (6 bases). The germline V gene has CDR1 WNHNN and CDR2 SYGVQD (reference sequence). Trimming removed 6 bases from V and 3 bases from J, with 9 bases in between. The CDR3 is made up of 13 amino acids. CDR3 region: CASSGTVYNEQFF. The DNA of the CDR3 is TGCGCCAGCAGCGGGACTGTCTACAATGAGCAGTTCTTC.

This clonotype occurred many times. The chain employs TRBV20-1 and TRBJ1-2; 10 bases are a match to TRBD1. This CDR3 is 14 amino acids long. V was clipped by 4 bases and J by 2 bases; unmatched bases: 4. Germline lookup yields CDR1 DFQATT and CDR2 SNEGSKA (reference sequence). This CDR3 reads CSAMGTGANYGYTF. CDR3 coding DNA: TGCAGTGCTATGGGGACAGGGGCGAACTATGGCTACACCTTC.

V gene TRBV20-1 combines with J gene TRBJ1-1; D call uncertain. The V and J ends lost 0 bases and 1 base respectively, with 6 bases between them. There are 13 residues in the CDR3. Germline CDR1 reads DFQATT; CDR2 reads SNEGSKA (reference sequence). CDR3 in DNA: TGCAGTGCTAGAGAATGGGGGAACACTGAAGCTTTCTTT. It codes for CSAREWGNTEAFF.

The chain uses TRBV5-1 and TRBJ2-3; 7 bases line up with TRBD1. The CDR3 loop spans 16 amino acids. Germline V gene lookup returns CDR1 SGHRS and CDR2 YFSETQ. J gave up 4 bases and V 3 bases, and 11 bases lay outside the gene matches. The CDR3 nucleotides read TGCGCCAGCAGCTCCACACAGGGGATTAGCGCAGATACGCAGTATTTT. It translates to CASSSTQGISADTQYF.

This clonotype was found a few times. The chain carries TRBV5-6 and TRBJ1-1; D is uncertain. The CDR3 totals 12 residues. V was pared by 7 bases and J by 0 bases, with 7 bases between. The germline V gene has CDR1 SGHDT and CDR2 YYEEEE. The DNA of the CDR3 is TGTGCCAGCCTGTCGGTGAACACTGAAGCTTTCTTT. Translating gives CASLSVNTEAFF.